Listed here is a single T cell receptor beta chain. This entry is derived from a study of blood T cell repertoires in COVID-19. Trimming cost V 8 bases and J 0 bases, with 8 bases left between them. CDR3 length equals 13 residues. Germline CDR1 reads SNHLY; CDR2 reads FYNNEI. Authors' processing steps: How many nucleated cells were present was estimated from reference gene primer amplification. Produced via immunoSEQ multiplex PCR; TCRdb's table is partial and in-frame only. From that table come the V and J calls and clone size; the DNA was used to work out D and trimming. The sample has hundreds of thousands of clones; 75% to 85% are singletons.

This chain connects TRBV2 to TRBJ2-1, with D maybe TRBD2 (5 bases). Material for sequencing was peripheral blood. This clonotype was obtained from a woman over 75 with COVID-19, enrolled during active disease. DNA of the CDR3: TGTGCCAGCCTAGGGAGCTCCTACAATGAGCAGTTCTTC. Translation: CASLGSSYNEQFF.